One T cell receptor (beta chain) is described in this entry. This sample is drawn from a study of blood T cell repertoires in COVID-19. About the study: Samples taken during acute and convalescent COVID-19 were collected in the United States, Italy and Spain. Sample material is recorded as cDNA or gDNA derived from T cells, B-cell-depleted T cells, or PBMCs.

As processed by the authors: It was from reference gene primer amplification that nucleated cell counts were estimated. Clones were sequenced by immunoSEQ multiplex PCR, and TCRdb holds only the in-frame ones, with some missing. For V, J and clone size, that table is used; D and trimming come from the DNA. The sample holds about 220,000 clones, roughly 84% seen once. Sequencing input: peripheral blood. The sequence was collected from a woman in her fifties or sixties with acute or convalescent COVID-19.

The CDR3 is CAEQWGVYGYTF. CDR3 bases: TGTGCCGAGCAGTGGGGGGTCTATGGCTACACCTTC. This chain uses TRBV2 with TRBJ1-2, with D perhaps TRBD1 (5 bases). This CDR3 has 12 residues. In germline, CDR1 is SNHLY, CDR2 FYNNEI. The V gene lost 11 bases and the J gene lost 4 bases, with 14 bases spanning the gap.